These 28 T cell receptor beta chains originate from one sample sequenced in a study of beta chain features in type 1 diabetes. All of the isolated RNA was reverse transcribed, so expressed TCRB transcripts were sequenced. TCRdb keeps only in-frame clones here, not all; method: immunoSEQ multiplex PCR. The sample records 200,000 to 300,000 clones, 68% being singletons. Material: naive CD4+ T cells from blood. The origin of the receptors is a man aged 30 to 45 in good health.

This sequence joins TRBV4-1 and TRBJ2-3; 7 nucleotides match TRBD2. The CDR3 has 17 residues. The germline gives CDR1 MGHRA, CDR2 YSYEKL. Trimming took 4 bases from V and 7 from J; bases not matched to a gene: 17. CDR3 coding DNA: TGCGCCAGCAGCCTCGGGGTTGAGCGGGGAGGCGGGAATACGCAGTATTTT. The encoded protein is CASSLGVERGGGNTQYF.

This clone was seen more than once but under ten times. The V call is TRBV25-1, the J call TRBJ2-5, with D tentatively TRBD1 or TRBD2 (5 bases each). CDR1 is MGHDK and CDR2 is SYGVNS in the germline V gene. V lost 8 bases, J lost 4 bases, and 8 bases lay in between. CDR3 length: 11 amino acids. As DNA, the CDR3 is TGTGCCAGCTGGGACCTAGAGACCCAGTACTTC. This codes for CASWDLETQYF.

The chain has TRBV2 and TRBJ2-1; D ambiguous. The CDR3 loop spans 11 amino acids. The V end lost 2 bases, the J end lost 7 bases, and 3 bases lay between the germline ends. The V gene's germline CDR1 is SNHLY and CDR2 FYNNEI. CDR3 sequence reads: CASSERNEQFF. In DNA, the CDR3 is TGTGCCAGCAGTGAACGGAATGAGCAGTTCTTC.

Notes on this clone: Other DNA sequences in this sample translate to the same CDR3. This chain's CDR3 is CASSLGSSYEQYF. The CDR3 nucleotides read TGTGCCAGCAGCTTAGGGAGCTCCTACGAGCAGTACTTC. This chain uses TRBV11-2 with TRBJ2-7; no definite D call. V was trimmed by 1 base and J by 0 bases, leaving 4 bases between them. The CDR3 is 13 amino acids. The V gene's germline CDR1 is SGHAT and CDR2 FQNNGV.

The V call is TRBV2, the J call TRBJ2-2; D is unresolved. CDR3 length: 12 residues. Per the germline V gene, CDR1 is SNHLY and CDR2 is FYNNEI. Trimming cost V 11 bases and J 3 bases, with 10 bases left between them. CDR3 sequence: CASTGYTGELFF. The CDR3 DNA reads TGTGCCTCCACCGGATACACCGGGGAGCTGTTTTTT.

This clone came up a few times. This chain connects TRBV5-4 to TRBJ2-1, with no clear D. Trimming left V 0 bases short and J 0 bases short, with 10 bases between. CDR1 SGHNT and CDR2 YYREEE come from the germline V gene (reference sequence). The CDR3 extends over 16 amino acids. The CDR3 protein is CASSLGYGSSYNEQFF. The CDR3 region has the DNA TGTGCCAGCAGCTTGGGGTACGGTAGCTCCTACAATGAGCAGTTCTTC.

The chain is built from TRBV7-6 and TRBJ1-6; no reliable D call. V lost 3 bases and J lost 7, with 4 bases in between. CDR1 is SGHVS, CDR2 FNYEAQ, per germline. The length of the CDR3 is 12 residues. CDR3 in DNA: TGTGCCAGCAGCTTGACGAATTCACCCCTCCACTTT. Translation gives CASSLTNSPLHF.

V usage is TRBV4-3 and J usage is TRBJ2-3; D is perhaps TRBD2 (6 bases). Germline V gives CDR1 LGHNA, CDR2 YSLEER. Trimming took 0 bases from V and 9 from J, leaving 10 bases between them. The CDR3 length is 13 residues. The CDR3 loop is CASSQDRERTQYF. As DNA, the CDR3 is TGCGCCAGCAGCCAAGATCGGGAGAGAACGCAGTATTTT.

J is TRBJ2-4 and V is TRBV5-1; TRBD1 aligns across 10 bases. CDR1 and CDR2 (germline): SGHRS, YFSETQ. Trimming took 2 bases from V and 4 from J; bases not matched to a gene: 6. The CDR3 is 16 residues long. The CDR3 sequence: CASSLSVGQGKNIQYF. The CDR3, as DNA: TGCGCCAGCAGCTTAAGTGTGGGACAGGGGAAAAACATTCAGTACTTC.

For the CDR3, the DNA is TGTGCCAGCAGTGAACGGTCCTCAGATACGCAGTATTTT. It is translated as CASSERSSDTQYF. The chain is built from TRBV2 and TRBJ2-3; no reliable D call. V was pared by 2 bases and J by 4 bases, with 7 bases between. The germline gives CDR1 SNHLY, CDR2 FYNNEI. This CDR3 is built from 13 residues.

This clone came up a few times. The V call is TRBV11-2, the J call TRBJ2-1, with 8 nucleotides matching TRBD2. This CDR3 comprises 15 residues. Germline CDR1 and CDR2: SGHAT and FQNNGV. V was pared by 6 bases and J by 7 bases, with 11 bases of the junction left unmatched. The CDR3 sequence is CASRTQRGLGNEQFF. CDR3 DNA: TGTGCCAGCAGAACCCAGCGGGGGTTGGGGAATGAGCAGTTCTTC.

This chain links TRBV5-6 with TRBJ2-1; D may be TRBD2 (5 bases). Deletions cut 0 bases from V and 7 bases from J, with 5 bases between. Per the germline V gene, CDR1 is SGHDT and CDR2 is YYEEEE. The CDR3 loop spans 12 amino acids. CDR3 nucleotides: TGTGCCAGCAGCTTGGGCGGGAATGAGCAGTTCTTC. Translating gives CASSLGGNEQFF.

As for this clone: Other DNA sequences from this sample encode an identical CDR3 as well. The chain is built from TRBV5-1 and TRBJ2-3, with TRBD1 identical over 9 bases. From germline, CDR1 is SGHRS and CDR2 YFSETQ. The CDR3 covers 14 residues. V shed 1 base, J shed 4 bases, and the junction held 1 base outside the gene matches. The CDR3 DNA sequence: TGCGCCAGCAGCTTGACAGGGGGCGCAGATACGCAGTATTTT. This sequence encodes CASSLTGGADTQYF.

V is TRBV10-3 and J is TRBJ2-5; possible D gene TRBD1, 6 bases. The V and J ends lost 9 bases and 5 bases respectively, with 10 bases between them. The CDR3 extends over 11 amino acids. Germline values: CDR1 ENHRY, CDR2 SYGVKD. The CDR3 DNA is TGTGCCATAAGCAGGGGTGAGACCCAGTACTTC. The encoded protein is CAISRGETQYF.

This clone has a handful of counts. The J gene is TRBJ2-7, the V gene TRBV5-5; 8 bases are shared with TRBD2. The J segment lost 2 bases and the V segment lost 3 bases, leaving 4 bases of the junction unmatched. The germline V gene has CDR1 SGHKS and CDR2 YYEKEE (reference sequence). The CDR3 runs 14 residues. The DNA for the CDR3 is TGTGCCAGCAGCTGGACTAGCAATGCCTACGAGCAGTACTTC. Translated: CASSWTSNAYEQYF.

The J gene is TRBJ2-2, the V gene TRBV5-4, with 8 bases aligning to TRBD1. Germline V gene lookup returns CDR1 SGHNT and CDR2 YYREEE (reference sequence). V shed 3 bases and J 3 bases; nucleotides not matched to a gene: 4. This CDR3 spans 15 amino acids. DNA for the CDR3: TGTGCCAGCAGCTCCCAGGGGGCGGACACCGGGGAGCTGTTTTTT. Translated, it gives CASSSQGADTGELFF.

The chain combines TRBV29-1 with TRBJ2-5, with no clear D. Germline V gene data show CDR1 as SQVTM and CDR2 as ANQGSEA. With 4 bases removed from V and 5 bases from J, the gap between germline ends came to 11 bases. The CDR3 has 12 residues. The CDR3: CSVVWVGETQYF. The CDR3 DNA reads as TGCAGCGTTGTATGGGTTGGGGAGACCCAGTACTTC.

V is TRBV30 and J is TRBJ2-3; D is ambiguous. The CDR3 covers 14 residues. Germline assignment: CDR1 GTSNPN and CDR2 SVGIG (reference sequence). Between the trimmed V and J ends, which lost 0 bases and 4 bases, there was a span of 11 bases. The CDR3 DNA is TGTGCCTGGAGTGTACTTGTCCCCTCAGATACGCAGTATTTT. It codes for CAWSVLVPSDTQYF. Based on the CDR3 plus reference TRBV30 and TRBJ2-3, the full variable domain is SQTIHQWPATLVQPVGSPLSLECTVEGTSNPNLYWYRQAAGRGLQLLFYSVGIGQISSEVPQNLSASRPQDRQFILSSKKLLLSDSGFYLCAWSVLVPSDTQYFGPGTRLTVL.

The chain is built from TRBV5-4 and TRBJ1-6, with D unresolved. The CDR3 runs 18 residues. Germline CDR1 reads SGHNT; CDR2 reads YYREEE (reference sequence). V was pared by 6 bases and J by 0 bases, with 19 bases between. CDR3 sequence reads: CASTSTGRGSSYNSPLHF. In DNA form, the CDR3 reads TGTGCCAGCACCTCTACGGGGAGAGGTAGCTCCTATAATTCACCCCTCCACTTT.

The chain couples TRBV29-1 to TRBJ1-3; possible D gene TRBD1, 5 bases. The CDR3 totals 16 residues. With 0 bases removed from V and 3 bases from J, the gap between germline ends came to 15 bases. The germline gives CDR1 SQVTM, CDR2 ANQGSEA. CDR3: CSVEDPGGVNGNTIYF. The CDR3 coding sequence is TGCAGCGTTGAAGATCCCGGAGGGGTTAATGGAAACACCATATATTTT.

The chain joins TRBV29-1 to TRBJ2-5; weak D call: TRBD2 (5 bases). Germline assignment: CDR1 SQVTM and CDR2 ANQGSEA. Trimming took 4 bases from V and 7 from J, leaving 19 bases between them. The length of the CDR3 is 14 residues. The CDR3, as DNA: TGCAGCGTTGGGTCCTACGGGCCCGAGGGGACCCAGTACTTC. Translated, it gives CSVGSYGPEGTQYF.

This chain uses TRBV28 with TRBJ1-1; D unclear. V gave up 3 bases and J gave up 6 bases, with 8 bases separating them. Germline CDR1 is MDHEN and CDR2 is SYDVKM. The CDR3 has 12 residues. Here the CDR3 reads CASSLMEAEAFF. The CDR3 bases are TGTGCCAGCAGTTTGATGGAGGCTGAAGCTTTCTTT.

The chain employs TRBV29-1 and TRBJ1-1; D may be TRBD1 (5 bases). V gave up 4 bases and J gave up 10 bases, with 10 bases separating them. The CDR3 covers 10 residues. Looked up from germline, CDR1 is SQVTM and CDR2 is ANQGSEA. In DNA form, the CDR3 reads TGCAGCGTTGTAGGGGAGCGAGCTTTCTTT. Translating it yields CSVVGERAFF.

The chain's CDR3 is CASSHQGEHYEQYF. DNA of the CDR3: TGTGCCAGCAGCCACCAAGGGGAACACTACGAGCAGTACTTC. V and J are TRBV4-2 and TRBJ2-7; TRBD1 might be the D (5 bases). Trimming shortened V by 3 bases and J by 3 bases, and 12 bases separated the two germline ends. This CDR3 has 14 amino acids. Germline assignment: CDR1 LGHNA and CDR2 YNFKEQ.

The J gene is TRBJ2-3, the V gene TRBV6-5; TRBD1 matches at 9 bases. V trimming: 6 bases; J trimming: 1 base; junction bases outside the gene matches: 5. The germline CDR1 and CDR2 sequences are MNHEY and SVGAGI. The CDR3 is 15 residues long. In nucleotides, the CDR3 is TGTGCCAGCAGGGTACAGGGGGCAGGCACAGATACGCAGTATTTT. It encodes CASRVQGAGTDTQYF.

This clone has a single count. In DNA, the CDR3 is TGCAGCGTGGGGGTCAACCTCATGAACACTGAAGCTTTCTTT. Its protein is CSVGVNLMNTEAFF. This sequence joins TRBV29-1 and TRBJ1-1; possible D gene TRBD1, 5 bases. CDR1 is SQVTM and CDR2 is ANQGSEA in the germline V gene. V dropped 6 bases and J dropped 0 bases, with 14 bases sitting between them. The CDR3 has 14 residues.

This chain's CDR3 is CASSLANPIAYF. CDR3 DNA: TGTGCCAGCAGCTTAGCTAACCCCATCGCGTATTTT. This chain joins TRBV11-2 and TRBJ2-3; no reliable D call. Germline lookup yields CDR1 SGHAT and CDR2 FQNNGV. V lost 1 base and J 14 bases, leaving 13 bases between the germline ends. The CDR3 covers 12 residues.

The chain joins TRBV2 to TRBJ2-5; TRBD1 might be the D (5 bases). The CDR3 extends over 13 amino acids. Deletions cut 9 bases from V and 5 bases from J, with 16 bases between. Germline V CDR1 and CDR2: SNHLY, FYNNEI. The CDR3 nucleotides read TGTGCCAGTTCCCCAGGGCGAAGTGAGACCCAGTACTTC. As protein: CASSPGRSETQYF.